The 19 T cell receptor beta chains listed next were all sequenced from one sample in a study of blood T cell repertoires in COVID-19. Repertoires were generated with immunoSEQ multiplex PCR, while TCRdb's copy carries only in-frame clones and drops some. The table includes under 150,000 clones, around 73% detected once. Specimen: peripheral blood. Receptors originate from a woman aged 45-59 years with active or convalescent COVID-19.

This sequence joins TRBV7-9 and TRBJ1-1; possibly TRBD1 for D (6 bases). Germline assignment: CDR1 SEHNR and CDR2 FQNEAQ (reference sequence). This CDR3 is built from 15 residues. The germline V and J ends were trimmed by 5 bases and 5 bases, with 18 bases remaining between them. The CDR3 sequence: CASSPASGARTEAFF. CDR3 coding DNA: TGTGCCAGCAGCCCGGCCTCAGGGGCGAGGACTGAAGCTTTCTTT.

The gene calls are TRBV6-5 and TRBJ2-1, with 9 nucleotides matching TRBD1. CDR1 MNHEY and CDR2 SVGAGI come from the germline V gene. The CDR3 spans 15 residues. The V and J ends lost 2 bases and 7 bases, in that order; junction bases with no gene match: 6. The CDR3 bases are TGTGCCAGCAGTTACCTCGGGACAGGGTTGAATGAGCAGTTCTTC. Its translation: CASSYLGTGLNEQFF.

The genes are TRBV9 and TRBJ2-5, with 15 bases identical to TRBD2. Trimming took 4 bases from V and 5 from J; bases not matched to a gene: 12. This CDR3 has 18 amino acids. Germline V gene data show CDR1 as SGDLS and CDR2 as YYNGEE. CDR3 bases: TGTGCCAGCAGCCTCGGACTAGCGGGGGGGCGTGGATTGGAGACCCAGTACTTC. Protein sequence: CASSLGLAGGRGLETQYF.

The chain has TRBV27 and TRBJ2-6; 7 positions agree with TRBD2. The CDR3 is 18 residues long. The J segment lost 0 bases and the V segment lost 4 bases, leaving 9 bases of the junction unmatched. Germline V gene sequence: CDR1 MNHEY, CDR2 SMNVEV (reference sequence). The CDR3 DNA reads TGTGCCAGCAGTTCCCTCCGGGGAGGGACCTCTGGGGCCAACGTCCTGACTTTC. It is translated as CASSSLRGGTSGANVLTF.

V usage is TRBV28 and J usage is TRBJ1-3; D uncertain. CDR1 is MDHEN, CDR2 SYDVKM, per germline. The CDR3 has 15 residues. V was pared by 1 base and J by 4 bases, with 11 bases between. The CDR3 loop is CASSLYWRLGNTIYF. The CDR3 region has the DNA TGTGCCAGCAGTTTATATTGGAGATTGGGAAACACCATATATTTT.

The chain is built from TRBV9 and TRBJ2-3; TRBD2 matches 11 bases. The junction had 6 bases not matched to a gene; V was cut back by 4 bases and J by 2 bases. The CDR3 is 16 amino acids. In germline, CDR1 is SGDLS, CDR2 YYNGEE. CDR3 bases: TGTGCCAGCAGCACCCGACTAGCGGGGTCCACAGATACGCAGTATTTT. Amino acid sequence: CASSTRLAGSTDTQYF.

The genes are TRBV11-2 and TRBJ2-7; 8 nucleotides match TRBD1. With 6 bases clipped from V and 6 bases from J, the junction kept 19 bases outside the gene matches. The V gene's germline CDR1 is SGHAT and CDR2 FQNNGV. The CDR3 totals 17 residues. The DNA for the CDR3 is TGTGCCAGCAGATCCCCCAAGGCGGGTCAGGGGGCAGGCGAGCAGTACTTC. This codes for CASRSPKAGQGAGEQYF.

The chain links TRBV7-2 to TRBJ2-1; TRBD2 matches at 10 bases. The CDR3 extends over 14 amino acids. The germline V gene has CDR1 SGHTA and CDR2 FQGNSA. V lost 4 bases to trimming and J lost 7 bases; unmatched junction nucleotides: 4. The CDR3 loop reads CASSSRAGGNEQFF. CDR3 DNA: TGTGCCAGCAGCTCACGAGCGGGGGGGAATGAGCAGTTCTTC.

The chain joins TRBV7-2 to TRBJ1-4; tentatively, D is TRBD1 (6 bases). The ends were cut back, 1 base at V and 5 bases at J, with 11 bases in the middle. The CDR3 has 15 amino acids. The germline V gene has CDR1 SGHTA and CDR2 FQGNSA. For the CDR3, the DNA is TGTGCCAGCAGCTTAGACAGGGCGGAGAATGAAAAACTGTTTTTT. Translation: CASSLDRAENEKLFF.

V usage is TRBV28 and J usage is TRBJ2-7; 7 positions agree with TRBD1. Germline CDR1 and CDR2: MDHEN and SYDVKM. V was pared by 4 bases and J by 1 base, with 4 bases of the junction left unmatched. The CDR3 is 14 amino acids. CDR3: CASSWDRLSYEQYF. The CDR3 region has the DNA TGTGCCAGCAGTTGGGACAGACTTTCCTACGAGCAGTACTTC. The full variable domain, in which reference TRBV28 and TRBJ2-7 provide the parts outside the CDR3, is DVKVTQSSRYLVKRTGEKVFLECVQDMDHENMFWYRQDPGLGLRLIYFSYDVKMKEKGDIPEGYSVSREKKERFSLILESASTNQTSMYLCASSWDRLSYEQYFGPGTRLTVT.

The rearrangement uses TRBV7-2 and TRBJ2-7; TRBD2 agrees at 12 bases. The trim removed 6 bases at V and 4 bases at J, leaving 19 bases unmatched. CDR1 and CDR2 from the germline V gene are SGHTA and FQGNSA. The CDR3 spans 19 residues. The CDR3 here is CASSTRIGLAGRGGYEQYF. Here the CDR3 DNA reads TGTGCCAGCAGTACGCGCATTGGACTAGCGGGAAGAGGGGGGTACGAGCAGTACTTC. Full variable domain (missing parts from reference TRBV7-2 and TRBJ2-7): GAGVSQSPSNKVTEKGKDVELRCDPISGHTALYWYRQSLGQGLEFLIYFQGNSAPDKSGLPSDRFSAERTGGSVSTLTIQRTQQEDSAVYLCASSTRIGLAGRGGYEQYFGPGTRLTVT.

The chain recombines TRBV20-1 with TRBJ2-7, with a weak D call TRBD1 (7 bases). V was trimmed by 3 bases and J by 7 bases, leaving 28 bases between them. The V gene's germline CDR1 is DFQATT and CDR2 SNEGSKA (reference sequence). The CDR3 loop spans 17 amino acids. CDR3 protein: CSASAGQGQVLTGEQYF. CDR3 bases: TGCAGTGCTAGTGCGGGACAAGGACAGGTCTTAACGGGGGAGCAGTACTTC.

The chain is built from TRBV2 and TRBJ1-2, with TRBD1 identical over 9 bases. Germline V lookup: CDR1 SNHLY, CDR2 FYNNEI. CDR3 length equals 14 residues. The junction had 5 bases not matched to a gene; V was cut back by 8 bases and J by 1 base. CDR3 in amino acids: CASQSDRGNYGYTF. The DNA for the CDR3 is TGTGCCAGCCAATCGGACAGGGGTAACTATGGCTACACCTTC.

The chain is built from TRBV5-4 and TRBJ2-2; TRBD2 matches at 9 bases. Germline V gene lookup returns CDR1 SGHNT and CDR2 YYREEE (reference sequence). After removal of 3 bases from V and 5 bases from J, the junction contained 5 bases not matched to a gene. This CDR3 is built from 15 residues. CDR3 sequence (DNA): TGTGCCAGCAGCTCCAGTAGCGGGAGAACCGGGGAGCTGTTTTTT. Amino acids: CASSSSSGRTGELFF.

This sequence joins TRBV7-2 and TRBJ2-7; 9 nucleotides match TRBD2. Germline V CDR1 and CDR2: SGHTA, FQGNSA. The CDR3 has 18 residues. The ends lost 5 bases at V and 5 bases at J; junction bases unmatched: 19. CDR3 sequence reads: CASSPVTGRAGGNDEQYF. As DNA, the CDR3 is TGTGCCAGCAGCCCGGTGACCGGGAGGGCGGGAGGGAACGACGAGCAGTACTTC.

The CDR3 DNA reads as TGTGCCAGCAGCTTACAGGGGGCTTATCAGCCCCAGCATTTT. Its translation: CASSLQGAYQPQHF. The chain uses TRBV5-6 and TRBJ1-5; 9 nucleotides agree with TRBD1. This CDR3 has 14 amino acids. Germline V gene data show CDR1 as SGHDT and CDR2 as YYEEEE. J was trimmed by 5 bases and V by 2 bases; bases with no gene match: 2.

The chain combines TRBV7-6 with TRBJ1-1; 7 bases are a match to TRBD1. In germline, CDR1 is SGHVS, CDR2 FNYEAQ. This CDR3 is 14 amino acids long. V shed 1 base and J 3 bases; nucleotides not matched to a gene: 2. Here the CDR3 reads CASSLGDRDTEAFF. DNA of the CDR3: TGTGCCAGCAGCTTAGGAGACAGGGACACTGAAGCTTTCTTT.

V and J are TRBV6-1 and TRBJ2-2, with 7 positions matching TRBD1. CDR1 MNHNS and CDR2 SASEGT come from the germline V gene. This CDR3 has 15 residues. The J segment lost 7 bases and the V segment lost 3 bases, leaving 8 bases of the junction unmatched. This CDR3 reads CASSEMTGTNGELFF. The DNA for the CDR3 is TGTGCCAGCAGTGAGATGACAGGGACCAACGGGGAGCTGTTTTTT.

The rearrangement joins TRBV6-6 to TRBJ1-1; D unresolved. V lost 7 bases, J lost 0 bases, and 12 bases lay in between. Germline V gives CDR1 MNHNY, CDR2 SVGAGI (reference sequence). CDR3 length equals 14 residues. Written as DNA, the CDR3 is TGTGCCAGCAAGCGGCCGGGCATGAACACTGAAGCTTTCTTT. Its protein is CASKRPGMNTEAFF.